This T cell receptor (beta chain) was sequenced during a study of blood T cell repertoires in COVID-19. In the study overall: Samples of COVID-19 (acute and convalescent) were obtained from the United States, Italy and Spain. Sources were T cells, B-cell-depleted T cells, or PBMCs; the material itself was cDNA or gDNA.

This clone was seen a handful of times. This CDR3 contains 17 residues. Per the germline V gene, CDR1 is MNHNS and CDR2 is SASEGT. The V end lost 2 bases, the J end lost 6 bases, and 19 bases lay between the germline ends. Methods used by the authors: From reference gene primer amplification, estimates of nucleated cell counts were derived. Profiled with immunoSEQ multiplex PCR; TCRdb holds only in-frame clones, not every one. V, J and clone size are those of that table, while D and trimming were read from the DNA. The table records about 80,000 clones, approximately 76% of them present only once. The TCR sequence derives from a man in his 70s with active or convalescent COVID-19. The chain couples TRBV6-1 to TRBJ1-4; no clear D gene. The specimen was peripheral blood. The CDR3 region has the DNA TGTGCCAGCAGTGAATTCCACTCCCGGGGAGGAGATGAAAAACTGTTTTTT. As protein: CASSEFHSRGGDEKLFF.